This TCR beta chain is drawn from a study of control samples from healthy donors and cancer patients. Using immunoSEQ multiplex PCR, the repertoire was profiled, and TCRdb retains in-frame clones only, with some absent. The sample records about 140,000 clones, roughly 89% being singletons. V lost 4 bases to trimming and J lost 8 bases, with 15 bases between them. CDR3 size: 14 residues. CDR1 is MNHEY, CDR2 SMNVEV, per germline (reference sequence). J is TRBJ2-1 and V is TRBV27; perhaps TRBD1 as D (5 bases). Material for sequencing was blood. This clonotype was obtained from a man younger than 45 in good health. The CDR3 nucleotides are TGTGCCAGCAGTTCCTCCCCCGACAGCCATGAGCAGTTCTTC. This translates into CASSSSPDSHEQFF.